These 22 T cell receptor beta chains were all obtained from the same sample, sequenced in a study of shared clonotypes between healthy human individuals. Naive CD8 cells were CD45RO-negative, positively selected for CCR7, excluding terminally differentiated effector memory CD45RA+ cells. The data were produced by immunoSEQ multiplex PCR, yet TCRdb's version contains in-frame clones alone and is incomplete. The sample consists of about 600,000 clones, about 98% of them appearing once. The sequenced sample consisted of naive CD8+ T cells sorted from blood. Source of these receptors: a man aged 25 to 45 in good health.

CDR3 region: CASSPDFPRNIQYF. Written as DNA, the CDR3 is TGCGCCAGCAGCCCGGACTTCCCCCGAAACATTCAGTACTTC. The chain has TRBV4-1 and TRBJ2-4; the D gene is possibly TRBD2 (5 bases). Trimming pared 4 bases from V and 6 bases from J, leaving 13 bases between. CDR3 length: 14 residues. From germline, CDR1 is MGHRA and CDR2 YSYEKL.

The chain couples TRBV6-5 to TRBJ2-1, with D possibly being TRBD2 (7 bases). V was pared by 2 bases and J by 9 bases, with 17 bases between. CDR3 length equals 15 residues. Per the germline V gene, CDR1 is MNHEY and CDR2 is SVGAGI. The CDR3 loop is CASSYLAGAGGEQFF. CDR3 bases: TGTGCCAGCAGTTACCTGGCGGGGGCTGGCGGTGAGCAGTTCTTC.

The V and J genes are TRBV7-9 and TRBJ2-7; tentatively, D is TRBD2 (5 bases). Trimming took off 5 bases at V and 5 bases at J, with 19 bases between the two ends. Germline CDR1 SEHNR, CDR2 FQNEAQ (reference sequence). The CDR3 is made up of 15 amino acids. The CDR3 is CASSDPDSRVHEQYF. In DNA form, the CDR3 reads TGTGCCAGCAGCGACCCGGATTCGAGGGTCCACGAGCAGTACTTC.

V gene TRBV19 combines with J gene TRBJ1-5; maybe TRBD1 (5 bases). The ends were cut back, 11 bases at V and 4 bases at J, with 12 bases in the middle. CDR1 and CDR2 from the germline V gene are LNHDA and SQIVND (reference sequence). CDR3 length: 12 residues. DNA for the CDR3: TGTGCCGGGGGTGGTTGGAATCAGCCCCAGCATTTT. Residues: CAGGGWNQPQHF.

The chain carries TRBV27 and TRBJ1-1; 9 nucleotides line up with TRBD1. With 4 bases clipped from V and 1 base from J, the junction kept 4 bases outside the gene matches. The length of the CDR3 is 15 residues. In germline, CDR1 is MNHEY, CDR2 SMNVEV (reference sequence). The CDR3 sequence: CASSSGTGWNTEAFF. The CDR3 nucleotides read TGTGCCAGCAGTTCGGGGACAGGGTGGAACACTGAAGCTTTCTTT.

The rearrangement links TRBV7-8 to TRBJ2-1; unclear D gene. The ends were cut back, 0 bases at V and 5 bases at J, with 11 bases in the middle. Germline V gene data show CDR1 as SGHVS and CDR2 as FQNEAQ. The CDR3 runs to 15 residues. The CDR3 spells CASSLASSGHNEQFF. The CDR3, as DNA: TGTGCCAGCAGCTTAGCCTCCTCTGGCCACAATGAGCAGTTCTTC.

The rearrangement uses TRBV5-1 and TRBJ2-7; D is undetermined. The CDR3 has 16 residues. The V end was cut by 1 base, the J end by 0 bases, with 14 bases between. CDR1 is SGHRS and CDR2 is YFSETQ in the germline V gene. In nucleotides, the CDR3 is TGCGCCAGCAGCTTGTTTCAGGTTGGGGACTCCTACGAGCAGTACTTC. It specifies CASSLFQVGDSYEQYF.

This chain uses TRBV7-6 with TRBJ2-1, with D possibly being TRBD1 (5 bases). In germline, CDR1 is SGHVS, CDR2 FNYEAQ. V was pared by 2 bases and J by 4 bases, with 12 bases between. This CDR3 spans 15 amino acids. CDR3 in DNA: TGTGCCAGCAGCTTATGGGGCGCTGGATACAATGAGCAGTTCTTC. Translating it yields CASSLWGAGYNEQFF.

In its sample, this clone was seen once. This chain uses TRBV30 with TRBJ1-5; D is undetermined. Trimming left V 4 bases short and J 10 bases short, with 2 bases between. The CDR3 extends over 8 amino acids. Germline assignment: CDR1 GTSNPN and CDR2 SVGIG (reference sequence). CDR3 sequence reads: CAWKPQHF. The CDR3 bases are TGTGCCTGGAAACCCCAGCATTTT.

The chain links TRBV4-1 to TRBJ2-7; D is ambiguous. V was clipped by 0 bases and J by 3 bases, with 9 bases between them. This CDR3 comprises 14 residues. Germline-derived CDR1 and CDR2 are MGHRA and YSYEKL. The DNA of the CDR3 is TGCGCCAGCAGCCAAGAGAACAGATTCTACGAGCAGTACTTC. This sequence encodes CASSQENRFYEQYF.

This CDR3 reads CASSSREGQVGELFF. The CDR3 DNA is TGTGCCAGCAGCTCCAGGGAGGGGCAGGTCGGGGAGCTGTTTTTT. The V and J genes are TRBV7-9 and TRBJ2-2; 7 bases agree with TRBD2. The CDR3 extends over 15 amino acids. The ends lost 4 bases at V and 7 bases at J; junction bases unmatched: 9. Looked up from germline, CDR1 is SEHNR and CDR2 is FQNEAQ (reference sequence).

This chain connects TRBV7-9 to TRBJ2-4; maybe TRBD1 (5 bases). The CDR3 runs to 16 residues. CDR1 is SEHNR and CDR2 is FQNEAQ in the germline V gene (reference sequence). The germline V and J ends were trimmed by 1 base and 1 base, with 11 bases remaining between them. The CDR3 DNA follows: TGTGCCAGCAGCTTAGAGGGGTATGGGGCCAAAAACATTCAGTACTTC. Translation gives CASSLEGYGAKNIQYF. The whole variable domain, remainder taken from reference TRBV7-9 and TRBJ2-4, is DTGVSQNPRHKITKRGQNVTFRCDPISEHNRLYWYRQTLGQGPEFLTYFQNEAQLEKSRLLSDRFSAERPKGSFSTLEIQRTEQGDSAMYLCASSLEGYGAKNIQYFGAGTRLSVL.

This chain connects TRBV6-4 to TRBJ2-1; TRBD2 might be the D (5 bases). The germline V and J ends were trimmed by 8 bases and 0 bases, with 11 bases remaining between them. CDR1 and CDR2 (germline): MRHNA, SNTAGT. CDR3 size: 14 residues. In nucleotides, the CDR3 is TGTGCCAGCGGAATGGGGAGCTCCTACAATGAGCAGTTCTTC. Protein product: CASGMGSSYNEQFF.

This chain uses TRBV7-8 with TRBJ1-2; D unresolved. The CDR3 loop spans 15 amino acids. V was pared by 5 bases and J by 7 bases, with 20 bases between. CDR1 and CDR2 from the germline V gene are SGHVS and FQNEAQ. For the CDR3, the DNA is TGTGCCAGCAGCCTGACCCTGGGCAGTAACCGTGGCTACACCTTC. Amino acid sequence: CASSLTLGSNRGYTF.

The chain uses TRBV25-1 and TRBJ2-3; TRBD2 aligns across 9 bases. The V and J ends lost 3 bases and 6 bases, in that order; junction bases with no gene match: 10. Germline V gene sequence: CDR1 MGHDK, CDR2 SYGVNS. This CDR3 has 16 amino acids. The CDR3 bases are TGTGCCAGCAGTGAGTTTACTAGCGGGTTAGTTGATACGCAGTATTTT. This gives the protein CASSEFTSGLVDTQYF.

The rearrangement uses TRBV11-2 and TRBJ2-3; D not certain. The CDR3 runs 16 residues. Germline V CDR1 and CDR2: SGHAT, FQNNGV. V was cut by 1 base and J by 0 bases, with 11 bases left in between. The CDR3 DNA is TGTGCCAGCAGCTTAGGGCAGCCGACGAGCACAGATACGCAGTATTTT. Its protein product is CASSLGQPTSTDTQYF.

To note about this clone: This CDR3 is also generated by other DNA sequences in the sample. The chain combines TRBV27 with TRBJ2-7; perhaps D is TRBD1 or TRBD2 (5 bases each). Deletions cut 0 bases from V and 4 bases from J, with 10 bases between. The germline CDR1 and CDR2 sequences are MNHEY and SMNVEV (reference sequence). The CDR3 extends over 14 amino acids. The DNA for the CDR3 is TGTGCCAGCAGTTTATCCGGGACCGGGTACGAGCAGTACTTC. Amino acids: CASSLSGTGYEQYF.

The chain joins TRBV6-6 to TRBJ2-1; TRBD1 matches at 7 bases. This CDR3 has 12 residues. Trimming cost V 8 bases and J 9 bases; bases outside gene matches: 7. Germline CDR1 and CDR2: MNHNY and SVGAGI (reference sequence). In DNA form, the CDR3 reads TGTGCCAGCGGTGGGACAGCCCCTGAGCAGTTCTTC. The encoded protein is CASGGTAPEQFF.

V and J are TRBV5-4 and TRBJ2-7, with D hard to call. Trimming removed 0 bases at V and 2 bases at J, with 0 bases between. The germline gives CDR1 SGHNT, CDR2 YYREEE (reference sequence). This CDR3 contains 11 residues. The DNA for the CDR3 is TGTGCCAGCAGCTTGGCCTACGAGCAGTACTTC. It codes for CASSLAYEQYF.

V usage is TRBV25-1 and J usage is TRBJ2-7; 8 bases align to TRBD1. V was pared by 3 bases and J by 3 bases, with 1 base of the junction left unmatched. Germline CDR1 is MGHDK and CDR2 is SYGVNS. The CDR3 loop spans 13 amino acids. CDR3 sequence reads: CASSDGQGYEQYF. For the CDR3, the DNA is TGTGCCAGCAGTGACGGACAGGGCTACGAGCAGTACTTC.

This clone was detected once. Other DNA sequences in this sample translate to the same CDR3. The CDR3 region is CASSPGYGYTF. Here the CDR3 DNA reads TGTGCCAGCAGCCCAGGCTATGGCTACACCTTC. This chain uses TRBV9 with TRBJ1-2; D uncertain. The CDR3 contains 11 residues. Trimming left V 4 bases short and J 4 bases short, with 5 bases between. CDR1 and CDR2 from the germline V gene are SGDLS and YYNGEE.

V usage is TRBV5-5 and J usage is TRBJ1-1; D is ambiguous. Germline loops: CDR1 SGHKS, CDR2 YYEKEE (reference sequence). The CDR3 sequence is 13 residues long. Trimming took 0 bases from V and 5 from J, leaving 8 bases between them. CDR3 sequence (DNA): TGTGCCAGCAGCTTGGGCCATCTAACTGAAGCTTTCTTT. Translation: CASSLGHLTEAFF.